The rows below give T cell receptor beta chains drawn from one sample of a study of OX40 agonist ivuxolimab in advanced cancers. Sequencing was performed with immunoSEQ multiplex PCR; in TCRdb, only in-frame clones are kept and a portion is missing. Of about 83,000 clones listed, about 90% are singletons. This material consisted of CD4+ or CD8+ T cells sorted from blood, taken in a trial of the OX40 agonist ivuxolimab. The receptors were sampled from an adult with an advanced solid tumor such as melanoma, head and neck, liver or kidney cancer. Both conserved end residues are part of each CDR3. The D gene is left open where the match is weak. The size entry is marked missing in some rows and otherwise reads once, few, many or a size class.

abundance	d_gene	v_gene	j_gene	CDR3nt	CDR3aa
NA	NA	TRBV20-1	TRBJ2-1	TGCAGACACATCCCTAATGAGCAGTTCTTC	CRHIPNEQFF
NA	NA	TRBV5-1	TRBJ2-1	TGCGCCAGCAGCTTTGAAGGGGGCTCCTACAATGAGCAGTTCTTC	CASSFEGGSYNEQFF
NA	TRBD1	TRBV29-1	TRBJ2-1	TGCAGCGTTGAAGAGGGGACAGGATCCTACAATGAGCAGTTCTTC	CSVEEGTGSYNEQFF
NA	TRBD2	TRBV10-3	TRBJ2-1	TGTGCCATCAGGGATAGCGGGAGGGTCCCTGGCCCTTACAATGAGCAGTTCTTC	CAIRDSGRVPGPYNEQFF
NA	NA	TRBV28	TRBJ1-1	TGTGCCAGCAGTCTTACCGGGGGGCCCACTGAAGCTTTCTTT	CASSLTGGPTEAFF
NA	NA	TRBV28	TRBJ2-7	TGTGCCAGCAGTTTACTCCCGGACAGTACCTACGAGCAGTACTTC	CASSLLPDSTYEQYF
NA	NA	TRBV30	TRBJ2-4	TGTGCCTGGTCCTTAGCCAAAAACATTCAGTACTTC	CAWSLAKNIQYF
once	NA	TRBV28	TRBJ1-5	TGTGCCAGCAGCCAGACGGACCGCCTCACGCCCCAGCATTTT	CASSQTDRLTPQHF
NA	TRBD1	TRBV6-1	TRBJ1-4	TGTGCCAGCAGTGTGACAGGGGGCGTGGAAAAACTGTTTTTT	CASSVTGGVEKLFF
NA	NA	TRBV6-1	TRBJ1-1	TGTGCCAGCAGTGGGTGGGGGGGTACTGAAGCTTTCTTT	CASSGWGGTEAFF